These 14 T cell receptor beta chains share one sample of origin, sequenced in a study of cytotoxic CD8 clonotypes in ibrutinib-treated CLL. Assay: immunoSEQ multiplex PCR; the TCRdb copy retains only in-frame clones and omits some. The sample has about 160,000 clones; under 85% are singletons. The sample consisted of PBMCs, taken after 24 months of ibrutinib treatment. The receptors shown here come from a human donor with chronic lymphocytic leukemia.

The rearrangement joins TRBV19 to TRBJ1-3, with unresolved D. V was cut by 7 bases and J by 0 bases, with 13 bases left in between. Germline CDR1 reads LNHDA; CDR2 reads SQIVND (reference sequence). CDR3 size: 15 residues. In nucleotides, the CDR3 is TGTGCCAGTAATTCGAGGGCGTACTCTGGAAACACCATATATTTT. This codes for CASNSRAYSGNTIYF.

This clone has just a few counts. One end of the junction fails to match germline, which may point to a read error. The V and J genes are TRBV11-1 and TRBJ1-1, with D unclear. The germline gives CDR1 SGHAT, CDR2 FQDESV (reference sequence). This CDR3 is built from 12 residues. CDR3 coding DNA: TGTGCCAGCAGCATAACCGGACTCATGAGGATCTTT. It is translated as CASSITGLMRIF.

V usage is TRBV9 and J usage is TRBJ2-5, with D perhaps TRBD2 (6 bases). CDR1 SGDLS and CDR2 YYNGEE come from the germline V gene. This CDR3 has 16 amino acids. V lost 4 bases and J lost 7, with 23 bases in between. CDR3 amino acids: CASSPQGSGGTPTQYF. CDR3 coding DNA: TGTGCCAGCAGCCCACAAGGATCGGGCGGGACGCCGACCCAGTACTTC.

This clone was seen once. This rearrangement joins TRBV5-4 to TRBJ2-2, with 8 bases lining up with TRBD2. From germline, CDR1 is SGHNT and CDR2 YYREEE (reference sequence). The CDR3 runs to 18 residues. Unmatched junction bases numbered 13, after V lost 4 bases and J lost 2 bases. The CDR3 nucleotides read TGTGCCAGCAGCCAGCGACCCGTAGCGGGGTTCAACACCGGGGAGCTGTTTTTT. This sequence encodes CASSQRPVAGFNTGELFF.

J is TRBJ2-1 and V is TRBV7-8; TRBD2 matches 12 bases. This CDR3 region has 14 residues. Per germline, CDR1 SGHVS and CDR2 FQNEAQ. V gave up 6 bases and J gave up 10 bases; unmatched junction bases: 7. CDR3 sequence: CASSLTSGSWEQFF. For the CDR3, the DNA is TGTGCCAGCAGTTTGACTAGCGGGAGTTGGGAGCAGTTCTTC.

As for this clone: The junction shows a germline mismatch at one end, possibly a read error. This chain joins TRBV29-1 and TRBJ1-2, with 8 bases matching TRBD1. Germline V gene lookup returns CDR1 SQVTM and CDR2 ANQGSEA. This CDR3 contains 15 residues. The CDR3 here is CSVEDTGGRGYGYTF. The CDR3 nucleotides read TGCAGCGTGGAAGATACAGGGGGACGGGGCTATGGCTACACCTTC.

V and J are TRBV9 and TRBJ1-3; D gene ambiguous. CDR3 size: 15 residues. Germline CDR1 SGDLS, CDR2 YYNGEE. V lost 3 bases and J lost 0, with 10 bases in between. CDR3 residues: CASSATGSSGNTIYF. CDR3 DNA: TGTGCCAGCAGCGCGACGGGTAGCTCTGGAAACACCATATATTTT.

The V and J genes are TRBV28 and TRBJ1-3, with a weak D call TRBD1 (5 bases). This CDR3 is 13 amino acids long. Per germline, CDR1 MDHEN and CDR2 SYDVKM. Deletions cut 4 bases from V and 9 bases from J, with 13 bases between. CDR3 bases: TGTGCCAGCAGTTCGGGGGGACGGCGCACCATATATTTT. This gives the protein CASSSGGRRTIYF.

The chain employs TRBV12-5 and TRBJ1-2; D not certain. The CDR3 totals 15 residues. From germline, CDR1 is LGHNT and CDR2 FRNRAP. V was clipped by 6 bases and J by 2 bases, with 16 bases between them. CDR3 sequence (DNA): TGTGCTAGTGGCTTAGACCTCGGAGTAAACTATGGCTACACCTTC. This translates into CASGLDLGVNYGYTF. Looking up the rest from reference TRBV12-5 and TRBJ1-2 gives the full variable domain: DARVTQTPRHKVTEMGQEVTMRCQPILGHNTVFWYRQTMMQGLELLAYFRNRAPLDDSGMPKDRFSAEMPDATLATLKIQPSEPRDSAVYFCASGLDLGVNYGYTFGSGTRLTVV.

This chain joins TRBV7-9 and TRBJ2-2; TRBD1 is a possible D gene (6 bases). From germline, CDR1 is SEHNR and CDR2 FQNEAQ (reference sequence). The CDR3 totals 11 residues. Between the trimmed V and J ends, which lost 11 bases and 3 bases, there was a span of 7 bases. CDR3 in DNA: TGTGCCGCAGGGGACACCGGGGAGCTGTTTTTT. This gives the protein CAAGDTGELFF.

This chain connects TRBV7-2 to TRBJ1-2; no reliable D call. The CDR3 is 16 residues long. The V end lost 3 bases, the J end lost 4 bases, and 18 bases lay between the germline ends. Germline loops: CDR1 SGHTA, CDR2 FQGNSA. In DNA form, the CDR3 reads TGTGCCAGCAGCTTTACCCTCACGGGGAGTGGCTATGGCTACACCTTC. Encoded protein: CASSFTLTGSGYGYTF.

This clone was counted between two and nine times. The chain has TRBV6-6 and TRBJ1-2; D not certain. The V end lost 8 bases, the J end lost 5 bases, and 12 bases lay between the germline ends. Germline loops: CDR1 MNHNY, CDR2 SVGAGI (reference sequence). CDR3 length equals 12 residues. The CDR3 DNA follows: TGTGCCAGCTCAGGCTTGAGGTATGGCTACACCTTC. Translated: CASSGLRYGYTF.

This rearrangement joins TRBV28 to TRBJ2-1; TRBD2 aligns across 8 bases. There are 13 residues in the CDR3. From germline, CDR1 is MDHEN and CDR2 SYDVKM. Trimming took 8 bases from V and 7 from J; bases not matched to a gene: 7. CDR3 sequence reads: CASWVAGRNEQFF. CDR3 nucleotide sequence: TGTGCCAGCTGGGTAGCGGGACGTAATGAGCAGTTCTTC. The full variable domain, completed using reference TRBV28 and TRBJ2-1, is DVKVTQSSRYLVKRTGEKVFLECVQDMDHENMFWYRQDPGLGLRLIYFSYDVKMKEKGDIPEGYSVSREKKERFSLILESASTNQTSMYLCASWVAGRNEQFFGPGTRLTVL.

This clone was picked up a small number of times. CDR3 protein: CASSSSPGNQPQHF. The CDR3 DNA sequence: TGTGCCAGCAGCTCTTCCCCTGGGAATCAGCCCCAGCATTTT. The rearrangement links TRBV7-9 to TRBJ1-5; D call uncertain. Trimming pared 4 bases from V and 4 bases from J, leaving 11 bases between. Germline V gives CDR1 SEHNR, CDR2 FQNEAQ (reference sequence). CDR3 length equals 14 residues.